The 3 T cell receptor beta chains presented below share a single source sample, sequenced in a study of blood T cell repertoires in COVID-19 (dated by TCRdb to the early 2020s). The library was made by the immunoSEQ multiplex PCR assay. Drawn from immuneACCESS, this table holds only the in-frame rearrangements with V and J called that TCRdb kept. Clones are partly lost; checked studies trace under half to an unresolved V gene and leave the rest unexplained. Across this sample there are fewer than 150,000 clones, with just under 90% seen only once. The ten largest clones capture roughly 4% of the sample. Specimen: peripheral blood. These receptors were obtained from a woman aged 40 to 49 with acute or convalescent COVID-19.

The chain carries TRBV4-3 and TRBJ1-2; D not certain. The CDR3 is made up of 18 amino acids. V was trimmed by 0 bases and J by 1 base, leaving 18 bases between them. The germline V gene has CDR1 LGHNA and CDR2 YSLEER. The CDR3 here is CASSQDPVPGPHNYGYTF. CDR3 sequence (DNA): TGCGCCAGCAGCCAAGATCCCGTCCCTGGGCCGCATAACTATGGCTACACCTTC.

The rearrangement uses TRBV25-1 and TRBJ1-1; 7 bases align to TRBD1. The CDR3 is 14 residues long. CDR1 is MGHDK, CDR2 SYGVNS, per germline. Germline trimming cut 4 bases from V and 1 base from J; bases unmatched to any gene: 3. CDR3: CASSGRGPNTEAFF. The CDR3 DNA sequence: TGTGCCAGCAGTGGGAGGGGGCCGAACACTGAAGCTTTCTTT.

In regard to this clone: Other DNA sequences in the sample encode the same CDR3. The chain recombines TRBV9 with TRBJ2-2; TRBD2 matches 13 bases. This CDR3 region has 16 residues. J gave up 4 bases and V 2 bases, and 2 bases lay outside the gene matches. Looked up from germline, CDR1 is SGDLS and CDR2 is YYNGEE. CDR3 in amino acids: CASSVGLAGVTGELFF. As DNA, the CDR3 is TGTGCCAGCAGCGTTGGACTAGCGGGGGTCACCGGGGAGCTGTTTTTT.